These T cell receptor beta chains were read from a single sample in a study of early T cells in non-severe SARS-CoV-2 infection. Each CDR3 protein gets one entry after TCRdb re-called the 5' RACE reads with MiXCR. This sample has 30,000 to 40,000 distinct CDR3 sequences, with less than 7% found just once. Sequences were derived from whole blood, sampled at baseline. The receptors here all came from an adult who was a healthcare worker with PCR-confirmed SARS-CoV-2 infection or an uninfected control (not recorded which). Both conserved end residues are part of each CDR3. Fields, in order: clone size, V gene, D gene, J gene, CDR3 protein, CDR3 DNA. D genes are given only for firm matches. Size tells how often a clone was seen (once, few, many) or the class of an expanded clone, and some rows leave it out.

clone_size: few
v_call: TRBV2
d_call: TRBD2
j_call: TRBJ2-1
cdr3_aa: CASNGASGSMYEQFF
cdr3_nt: TGTGCCAGTAATGGGGCTAGCGGGAGCATGTATGAGCAGTTCTTC

clone_size: many
v_call: TRBV12-3/TRBV12-4
d_call: TRBD1
j_call: TRBJ2-7
cdr3_aa: CASSFGQGASEYEQYF
cdr3_nt: TGTGCCAGCAGTTTCGGGCAGGGGGCCTCGGAATACGAGCAGTACTTC

clone_size: few
v_call: TRBV28
d_call: TRBD1
j_call: TRBJ1-1
cdr3_aa: CASSLVWDRALRQDTEAFF
cdr3_nt: TGTGCCAGCAGTTTAGTCTGGGACAGGGCCCTTCGACAGGACACTGAAGCTTTCTTT

clone_size: many
v_call: TRBV7-8
d_call: NA
j_call: TRBJ2-7
cdr3_aa: CASSLGTVSYEQYF
cdr3_nt: TGTGCCAGCAGCCTCGGGACGGTCTCCTACGAGCAGTACTTC

clone_size: NA
v_call: TRBV11-2
d_call: NA
j_call: TRBJ1-6
cdr3_aa: CASSLRSSYNSPLHF
cdr3_nt: TGTGCCAGCAGCTTGAGAAGCTCCTATAATTCACCCCTCCACTTT

clone_size: NA
v_call: TRBV3-1
d_call: NA
j_call: TRBJ1-3
cdr3_aa: CASSQRKQIGNTIYF
cdr3_nt: TGTGCCAGCAGCCAGAGAAAACAGATCGGAAACACCATATATTTT

clone_size: few
v_call: TRBV24-1
d_call: TRBD2
j_call: TRBJ2-1
cdr3_aa: CATSDFGLAGAYNEQFF
cdr3_nt: TGTGCCACCAGTGATTTTGGGCTAGCGGGGGCCTACAATGAGCAGTTCTTC

clone_size: NA
v_call: TRBV7-2
d_call: NA
j_call: TRBJ2-5
cdr3_aa: CASSVSNRWKETQYF
cdr3_nt: TGTGCCAGCAGCGTCAGCAACAGGTGGAAAGAGACCCAGTACTTC

clone_size: few
v_call: TRBV5-1
d_call: TRBD1
j_call: TRBJ1-4
cdr3_aa: CASSGGTGEREKLFF
cdr3_nt: TGCGCCAGCAGCGGCGGGACAGGGGAGAGGGAAAAACTGTTTTTT

clone_size: many
v_call: TRBV19
d_call: TRBD1
j_call: TRBJ1-1
cdr3_aa: CASSMRQGANTEAFF
cdr3_nt: TGTGCCAGTAGTATGAGACAGGGGGCGAACACTGAAGCTTTCTTT

clone_size: many
v_call: TRBV7-8
d_call: TRBD1
j_call: TRBJ2-7
cdr3_aa: CASSFVGQVSYEQYF
cdr3_nt: TGTGCCAGCAGCTTCGTGGGACAGGTCAGCTACGAGCAGTACTTC

clone_size: few
v_call: TRBV12-3/TRBV12-4
d_call: TRBD1
j_call: TRBJ1-2
cdr3_aa: CAIYGQGKEYGYTF
cdr3_nt: TGTGCCATTTATGGACAGGGGAAAGAGTATGGCTACACCTTC

clone_size: many
v_call: TRBV30
d_call: NA
j_call: TRBJ2-1
cdr3_aa: CAWTTRPSSYNEQFF
cdr3_nt: TGTGCCTGGACGACTAGGCCAAGCTCCTACAATGAGCAGTTCTTC

clone_size: NA
v_call: TRBV6-5
d_call: TRBD2
j_call: TRBJ2-5
cdr3_aa: CASQPSGTFQLGETQYF
cdr3_nt: TGTGCCAGCCAGCCCAGCGGGACCTTCCAACTGGGGGAGACCCAGTACTTC

clone_size: few
v_call: TRBV5-8
d_call: TRBD2
j_call: TRBJ2-3
cdr3_aa: CASSSLAGAARSQYF
cdr3_nt: TGTGCCAGCAGCTCATTAGCGGGAGCCGCCAGGTCGCAGTATTTT

clone_size: many
v_call: TRBV19
d_call: TRBD2
j_call: TRBJ2-5
cdr3_aa: CASSRRTSWRQETQYF
cdr3_nt: TGTGCCAGTAGTAGAAGGACTAGTTGGCGCCAAGAGACCCAGTACTTC

clone_size: many
v_call: TRBV7-3
d_call: NA
j_call: TRBJ2-3
cdr3_aa: CASSLGGRDVDTQYF
cdr3_nt: TGTGCCAGCAGCTTAGGTGGCAGGGACGTAGATACGCAGTATTTT

clone_size: many
v_call: TRBV4-3
d_call: NA
j_call: TRBJ1-5
cdr3_aa: CASSQDLQGSYSNQPQHF
cdr3_nt: TGCGCCAGCAGCCAAGATCTTCAGGGGAGCTATAGCAATCAGCCCCAGCATTTT

clone_size: many
v_call: TRBV28
d_call: TRBD1
j_call: TRBJ1-2
cdr3_aa: CASSPPVQGQDYGYTF
cdr3_nt: TGTGCCAGCAGTCCCCCCGTACAGGGACAGGACTATGGCTACACCTTC

clone_size: many
v_call: TRBV11-2
d_call: NA
j_call: TRBJ2-1
cdr3_aa: CASSLDRLSYNEQFF
cdr3_nt: TGTGCCAGCAGCTTGGACAGATTATCCTACAATGAGCAGTTCTTC

clone_size: NA
v_call: TRBV4-1
d_call: NA
j_call: TRBJ1-2
cdr3_aa: CASSQDRGDGYTF
cdr3_nt: TGCGCCAGCAGCCAAGATCGTGGGGATGGCTACACCTTC

clone_size: few
v_call: TRBV6-5
d_call: NA
j_call: TRBJ1-5
cdr3_aa: CASSSGGAGNQPQHF
cdr3_nt: TGTGCCAGCAGCTCTGGGGGGGCTGGCAATCAGCCCCAGCATTTT

clone_size: NA
v_call: TRBV7-2
d_call: NA
j_call: TRBJ2-1
cdr3_aa: CASSLGTPLDEQFF
cdr3_nt: TGTGCCAGCAGCTTAGGGACCCCCTTGGATGAGCAGTTCTTC

clone_size: NA
v_call: TRBV5-5
d_call: NA
j_call: TRBJ1-1
cdr3_aa: CASSLVGLTNTEAFF
cdr3_nt: TGTGCCAGCAGTCTTGTCGGACTTACGAACACTGAAGCTTTCTTT

clone_size: NA
v_call: TRBV11-2
d_call: TRBD1
j_call: TRBJ2-1
cdr3_aa: CASSRTGYYNEQFF
cdr3_nt: TGTGCCAGCAGTCGGACAGGGTACTACAATGAGCAGTTCTTC

clone_size: many
v_call: TRBV7-2
d_call: NA
j_call: TRBJ2-1
cdr3_aa: CASSPGPSYNEQFF
cdr3_nt: TGTGCCAGCAGCCCGGGACCATCCTACAATGAGCAGTTCTTC

clone_size: many
v_call: TRBV6-4
d_call: NA
j_call: TRBJ2-2
cdr3_aa: CASSDSKGGSGELFF
cdr3_nt: TGTGCCAGCAGTGACTCGAAGGGGGGCTCCGGGGAGCTGTTTTTT

clone_size: many
v_call: TRBV29-1
d_call: TRBD1
j_call: TRBJ1-2
cdr3_aa: CSVELPGQGYGYTF
cdr3_nt: TGCAGCGTTGAACTCCCTGGACAGGGATATGGCTACACCTTC

clone_size: few
v_call: TRBV18
d_call: NA
j_call: TRBJ2-2
cdr3_aa: CASSPLGDAVELFF
cdr3_nt: TGTGCCAGCTCACCACTCGGGGACGCCGTGGAGCTGTTTTTT

clone_size: many
v_call: TRBV5-6
d_call: NA
j_call: TRBJ1-1
cdr3_aa: CASSFKHKPEAFF
cdr3_nt: TGTGCCAGCAGCTTTAAGCACAAGCCTGAAGCTTTCTTT

clone_size: few
v_call: TRBV6-5
d_call: NA
j_call: TRBJ2-7
cdr3_aa: CASSYGLGSSYEQYF
cdr3_nt: TGTGCCAGCAGTTACGGGTTGGGGAGCTCCTACGAGCAGTACTTC

clone_size: many
v_call: TRBV19
d_call: NA
j_call: TRBJ2-1
cdr3_aa: CATWPGGGPYNEQFF
cdr3_nt: TGTGCCACCTGGCCAGGGGGAGGGCCTTACAATGAGCAGTTCTTC

clone_size: NA
v_call: TRBV5-1
d_call: NA
j_call: TRBJ2-7
cdr3_aa: CASSFSQGYEQYF
cdr3_nt: TGCGCCAGCAGCTTCTCACAGGGCTACGAGCAGTACTTC

clone_size: many
v_call: TRBV6-2/TRBV6-3
d_call: TRBD2
j_call: TRBJ2-1
cdr3_aa: CASSYMGLAGVYDNEQFF
cdr3_nt: TGTGCCAGCAGTTACATGGGACTAGCGGGAGTATACGACAATGAGCAGTTCTTC

clone_size: many
v_call: TRBV4-1
d_call: NA
j_call: TRBJ2-1
cdr3_aa: CASSGGAFYNEQFF
cdr3_nt: TGCGCCAGCAGCGGGGGGGCTTTTTACAATGAGCAGTTCTTC

clone_size: many
v_call: TRBV27
d_call: NA
j_call: TRBJ1-2
cdr3_aa: CASKGQYYGYTF
cdr3_nt: TGTGCCAGCAAGGGGCAGTACTATGGCTACACCTTC

clone_size: NA
v_call: TRBV30
d_call: NA
j_call: TRBJ2-1
cdr3_aa: CAWSLLAQVSYNEQFF
cdr3_nt: TGTGCCTGGAGCCTCCTGGCCCAAGTCTCCTACAATGAGCAGTTCTTC